This is a list of T cell receptor beta chains from one sample in a study of T cell changes during pregnancy in multiple sclerosis. TCRdb keeps only in-frame clones here, not all; method: immunoSEQ multiplex PCR. The top ten hold around 2% of the sample, which has about 86,000 clones, approximately 90% seen once. The source was peripheral blood, collected in the first trimester of pregnancy. The receptors here all came from a female donor in good health, enrolled as a control in a pregnancy study. CDR3s include the opening cysteine and the closing phenylalanine or tryptophan. A D gene is named only where the DNA matches it firmly. Only some rows state a clone size, as once, few, many or a class for expanded clones.

J,D,size,length,V,DNA,CDR3
TRBJ2-7,TRBD1,-,16,TRBV28,TGTGCCAGCAGTTTAGTCGGGGCAGGGGGCCTCTACGAGCAGTACTTC,CASSLVGAGGLYEQYF
TRBJ2-1,TRBD1,-,14,TRBV18,TGTGCCAGCTCACCAGCGGGACAGGTGAGCGAGCAGTTCTTC,CASSPAGQVSEQFF
TRBJ1-5,TRBD1,-,16,TRBV5-6,TGTGCCAGCAGCGGGACGGGACAGGCAAGCAATCAGCCCCAGCATTTT,CASSGTGQASNQPQHF
TRBJ1-2,-,-,14,TRBV7-3,TGTGCCAGCAGCTTACAGGGCCCGCGCTATGGCTACACCTTC,CASSLQGPRYGYTF
TRBJ1-3,-,-,13,TRBV6-1,TGTGCCAGCAGCCAGGCCTCTGGAAACACCATATATTTT,CASSQASGNTIYF
TRBJ1-1,-,-,14,TRBV6-6,TGTGCCAGCACTTCCGGGGAGGGAAACACTGAAGCTTTCTTT,CASTSGEGNTEAFF
TRBJ1-3,-,-,16,TRBV5-5,TGTGCCAGCAGCTTGGCTTTCTCCGTCTCTGGAAACACCATATATTTT,CASSLAFSVSGNTIYF
TRBJ1-3,-,-,13,TRBV19,TGTGCCAGTAGCTCCAGGGCTGGAAACACCATATATTTT,CASSSRAGNTIYF
TRBJ2-7,-,few,12,TRBV7-2,TGTGCCAGCAGCTTCTCGCGGGTCGAGCAGTACTTC,CASSFSRVEQYF
TRBJ1-2,TRBD1,-,14,TRBV9,TGTGCCAGCAGCGTAGGAGACAGGGCCGATGGCTACACCTTC,CASSVGDRADGYTF
TRBJ1-5,-,once,14,TRBV27,TGTGCCAGCAGTTTCGGCAGGCACTATCAGCCCCAGCATTTT,CASSFGRHYQPQHF
TRBJ2-7,-,-,13,TRBV14,TGTGCCAGCAGCCCCACTACGCGGGGTGAGCAGTACTTC,CASSPTTRGEQYF
TRBJ1-2,TRBD1,-,13,TRBV19,TGTGCCAGTAGTATTCGTTACAGGGGCGGCTACACCTTC,CASSIRYRGGYTF
TRBJ2-1,TRBD2,-,12,TRBV7-2,TGTGCCAGCAGCCTGGGGGGGTATGAGCAGTTCTTC,CASSLGGYEQFF
TRBJ2-7,-,once,14,TRBV30,TGTGCCTGGAGTGTAAGGGACATCTGGTACGAGCAGTACTTC,CAWSVRDIWYEQYF
TRBJ1-2,-,-,12,TRBV7-9,TGTGCCAGCAGCTTAGACAGTTATGGCTACACCTTC,CASSLDSYGYTF
TRBJ1-3,-,-,16,TRBV7-6,TGTGCCAGCAGCTTAGATCGGGGGTTTGCCGGAAACACCATATATTTT,CASSLDRGFAGNTIYF
TRBJ1-1,TRBD1,-,17,TRBV27,TGTGCCAGCAGTTCCAGAGGGACAGGGGGGGCGGGCACTGAAGCTTTCTTT,CASSSRGTGGAGTEAFF
TRBJ1-2,-,-,15,TRBV6-5,TGTGCCAGCAGTTACGGAACAGGCGTGGGCTATGGCTACACCTTC,CASSYGTGVGYGYTF
TRBJ1-4,TRBD1,once,14,TRBV6-6,TGTGCCAGCAGTTGGGGACAGAACAATGAAAAACTGTTTTTT,CASSWGQNNEKLFF
TRBJ2-5,TRBD2,-,15,TRBV7-3,TGTGCCAGCAGCTCCGGACTAGCTGCTGGTGAGACCCAGTACTTC,CASSSGLAAGETQYF
TRBJ2-4,TRBD1,once,14,TRBV6-5,TGTGCCAGCAGTGCCGGGACAGGGGAAAACATTCAGTACTTC,CASSAGTGENIQYF
TRBJ2-2,TRBD2,once,15,TRBV4-3,TGCGCCAGCAGCCGTCTAGCGGGGATCGGCGGGGAGCTGTTTTTT,CASSRLAGIGGELFF
TRBJ1-6,-,-,16,TRBV27,TGTGCCAGCAGTTCCGGAAGCGGCTCCTATAATTCACCCCTCCACTTT,CASSSGSGSYNSPLHF
TRBJ2-5,-,once,13,TRBV2,TGTGCCAGCAGGGACTTTTGGGTGGAGACCCAGTACTTC,CASRDFWVETQYF
TRBJ2-3,-,-,13,TRBV9,TGTGCCAGCAGCGTAGTGGAGCTAGATACGCAGTATTTT,CASSVVELDTQYF
TRBJ1-1,TRBD1,-,15,TRBV5-1,TGCGCCAGCAGCTTGGCGGGACAGGGGGGCACTGAAGCTTTCTTT,CASSLAGQGGTEAFF
TRBJ1-1,-,-,16,TRBV27,TGTGCCAGCAGTTCGGGATGGGAGGGAATGAACACTGAAGCTTTCTTT,CASSSGWEGMNTEAFF
TRBJ2-3,TRBD2,-,15,TRBV4-3,TGCGCCAGCAGCCAGGGGGGGTCCCTCACAGATACGCAGTATTTT,CASSQGGSLTDTQYF
TRBJ1-2,-,-,15,TRBV7-2,TGTGCCAGCAGCCCCGGAGGGGTAAGGGGCTATGGCTACACCTTC,CASSPGGVRGYGYTF
TRBJ1-1,TRBD1,-,14,TRBV5-6,TGTGCCAGCAGCTTGAGCTCGGGACAGGGAATAGCTTTCTTT,CASSLSSGQGIAFF
TRBJ2-2,-,-,13,TRBV11-2,TGTGCCAGCAGCTCTAGGGGGACCGGGGAGCTGTTTTTT,CASSSRGTGELFF
TRBJ1-1,-,-,11,TRBV10-3,TGTGCCACCGCAGGGGACACTGAAGCTTTCTTT,CATAGDTEAFF
TRBJ2-6,TRBD1,-,17,TRBV6-4,TGTGCCAGCTCCTCAGCCGGGACAGGGAATGGGGCCAACGTCCTGACTTTC,CASSSAGTGNGANVLTF
TRBJ2-7,-,-,12,TRBV6-5,TGTGCCACCCGGGGGAGGACCTACGAGCAGTACTTC,CATRGRTYEQYF
TRBJ2-1,-,-,10,TRBV20-1,TGCAGTGCCTACAGCAATGAGCAGTTCTTC,CSAYSNEQFF
TRBJ1-4,-,once,14,TRBV5-1,TGCGCCAGCAGCTCGCAGGGAAATAATGAAAAACTGTTTTTT,CASSSQGNNEKLFF
TRBJ1-5,-,-,14,TRBV6-1,TGTGCCAGCAGTGAAGAGCCCGGCAATCAGCCCCAGCATTTT,CASSEEPGNQPQHF
TRBJ2-5,TRBD2,-,17,TRBV5-1,TGCGCCAGCAGCTTGGGCACTAGCGGGGGGGCCGGGGAGACCCAGTACTTC,CASSLGTSGGAGETQYF
TRBJ1-1,-,-,10,TRBV6-1,TGTGCCAGTTACAGGCTCGACGCTTTCTTT,CASYRLDAFF
TRBJ2-7,-,-,13,TRBV9,TGTGCCAGCAGCCTACTAGGAATGAGCGAGCAGTACTTC,CASSLLGMSEQYF
TRBJ2-3,-,-,11,TRBV2,TGTGCCAGCCGTCAGGGGGATACGCAGTATTTT,CASRQGDTQYF
TRBJ2-3,TRBD1,-,16,TRBV4-3,TGCGCCAGCAGCCGCCGACAGGGCCAGGGGGCAGATACGCAGTATTTT,CASSRRQGQGADTQYF
TRBJ1-2,-,few,13,TRBV27,TGTGCCAGCAGCCTGGCTGGGACTAGCGGCTACACCTTC,CASSLAGTSGYTF
TRBJ2-5,TRBD1,-,15,TRBV9,TGTGCCAGCAGCCCTCGGACAGGGTGGGGAGAGACCCAGTACTTC,CASSPRTGWGETQYF
TRBJ2-7,-,-,13,TRBV2,TGTGCCAGCAGTGCCGGTGAAATCTACGAGCAGTACTTC,CASSAGEIYEQYF
TRBJ1-3,-,-,14,TRBV5-5,TGTGCCAGCAGCTTGGCTGCGGGGGCAAACACCATATATTTT,CASSLAAGANTIYF
TRBJ1-1,TRBD1,few,18,TRBV19,TGTGCCAGTAGTACCGCCCGGACAGGGGGCGATCGGGACACTGAAGCTTTCTTT,CASSTARTGGDRDTEAFF
TRBJ2-3,-,-,15,TRBV6-1,TGTGCCAGCAGTTGGCACAGGGTCAACACAGATACGCAGTATTTT,CASSWHRVNTDTQYF
TRBJ1-1,-,-,13,TRBV28,TGTGCCAGCAGTTTAGACAAACCCACTGAAGCTTTCTTT,CASSLDKPTEAFF